Following are 12 T cell receptor beta chains from one sample sequenced in a study of blood T cell repertoires in COVID-19. The protocol was immunoSEQ multiplex PCR, while the TCRdb copy is restricted to in-frame clones and leaves out a portion. This sample carries hundreds of thousands of clones, roughly 89% of them seen once, and the ten largest clones take less than 2%. The sequencing sample was made of PBMCs or T cells enriched from blood (not recorded which). The receptor source for this set is a woman younger than 35 with acute COVID-19.

This rearrangement joins TRBV24-1 to TRBJ2-3; 11 bases map to TRBD1. V was pared by 2 bases and J by 3 bases, with 3 bases of the junction left unmatched. This CDR3 contains 16 residues. From germline, CDR1 is KGHDR and CDR2 SFDVKD. For the CDR3, the DNA is TGTGCCACCAGTGATTCGGACAGGGGGCGAACAGATACGCAGTATTTT. Translated, it gives CATSDSDRGRTDTQYF.

This chain uses TRBV27 with TRBJ1-5; D might be TRBD1 (6 bases). With 6 bases removed from V and 2 bases from J, the gap between germline ends came to 11 bases. CDR3 length: 14 residues. Germline assignment: CDR1 MNHEY and CDR2 SMNVEV (reference sequence). The CDR3 DNA reads as TGTGCCAGCAGAGAGACAGGAGGCAATCAGCCCCAGCATTTT. Protein: CASRETGGNQPQHF.

This clone appeared a single time. The chain has TRBV4-2 and TRBJ2-3; D is perhaps TRBD1 (5 bases). Per the germline V gene, CDR1 is LGHNA and CDR2 is YNFKEQ. The V gene lost 5 bases and the J gene lost 0 bases, with 12 bases spanning the gap. The CDR3 contains 15 residues. The DNA for the CDR3 is TGTGCCAGCAGCAGGTCGACAGCTAGCACAGATACGCAGTATTTT. Protein sequence: CASSRSTASTDTQYF.

The J gene is TRBJ1-2, the V gene TRBV9, with 8 nucleotides matching TRBD1. Trimming at V came to 3 bases and at J to 3 bases, leaving 16 bases not matched to a gene. The CDR3 totals 18 residues. Germline CDR1 reads SGDLS; CDR2 reads YYNGEE. CDR3 residues: CASSDKPGQGLGDYGYTF. The CDR3 DNA is TGTGCCAGCAGCGACAAGCCCGGACAGGGCTTGGGAGACTATGGCTACACCTTC.

J is TRBJ1-1 and V is TRBV7-9, with D uncertain. Trimming stripped 8 bases from V and 0 bases from J, with 13 bases between. This CDR3 comprises 14 residues. The germline V gene encodes CDR1 SEHNR and CDR2 FQNEAQ (reference sequence). For the CDR3, the DNA is TGTGCCAGCTCCTACGAGGGATTGAACACTGAAGCTTTCTTT. It is translated as CASSYEGLNTEAFF.

V usage is TRBV28 and J usage is TRBJ2-1; D might be TRBD2 (6 bases). The CDR3 is made up of 17 amino acids. Germline V gene sequence: CDR1 MDHEN, CDR2 SYDVKM. V lost 5 bases to trimming and J lost 4 bases, with 21 bases between them. The CDR3 spells CASSPWTIGSRYNEQFF. The CDR3 region has the DNA TGTGCCAGCAGTCCATGGACTATTGGGTCCAGATACAATGAGCAGTTCTTC.

The gene calls are TRBV27 and TRBJ1-1, with TRBD1 matching 10 bases. V lost 3 bases, J lost 8 bases, and 9 bases stayed unmatched. This CDR3 spans 15 amino acids. The V gene's germline CDR1 is MNHEY and CDR2 SMNVEV (reference sequence). The CDR3 here is CASSFLGTGETEAFF. In DNA form, the CDR3 reads TGTGCCAGCAGTTTCTTAGGGACAGGGGAGACCGAAGCTTTCTTT.

The chain links TRBV4-1 to TRBJ2-7; D gene unclear. Germline V gene sequence: CDR1 MGHRA, CDR2 YSYEKL. The CDR3 is 13 residues long. V lost 0 bases, J lost 0 bases, and 3 bases lay in between. The CDR3 DNA reads TGCGCCAGCAGCCAAGAGAGCTCCTACGAGCAGTACTTC. It translates to CASSQESSYEQYF.

The rearrangement uses TRBV5-1 and TRBJ1-2; maybe TRBD1 (6 bases). Trimming took off 3 bases at V and 8 bases at J, with 17 bases between the two ends. Germline CDR1 reads SGHRS; CDR2 reads YFSETQ. CDR3 length equals 14 residues. CDR3 sequence (DNA): TGCGCCAGCAGCTCGAAACAGGGTGTCAACGGCTACACCTTC. As protein: CASSSKQGVNGYTF.

Details on this clone: Other DNA sequences within the sample encode an identical CDR3. The rearrangement links TRBV29-1 to TRBJ2-1; 7 bases agree with TRBD2. In germline, CDR1 is SQVTM, CDR2 ANQGSEA. The CDR3 totals 14 residues. The V gene end was trimmed by 3 bases and the J gene end by 2 bases; junction bases not matched to a gene: 4. The CDR3 spells CSVEGLAAYNEQFF. For the CDR3, the DNA is TGCAGCGTTGAGGGTCTAGCGGCCTACAATGAGCAGTTCTTC.

The rearrangement links TRBV3-1 (or the pseudogene TRBV3-2) to TRBJ1-2, with TRBD1 as a possible D gene (5 bases). There are 12 residues in the CDR3. Germline CDR1 reads LGHDT; CDR2 reads YNNKEL (reference sequence). The V gene lost 2 bases and the J gene lost 4 bases, with 5 bases spanning the gap. The CDR3, as DNA: TGTGCCAGCAGCCAACAGGGCTATGGCTACACCTTC. Translating it yields CASSQQGYGYTF.

This clone was seen once. The gene calls are TRBV4-1 and TRBJ1-1; 10 positions match TRBD1. The CDR3 extends over 15 amino acids. Germline V lookup: CDR1 MGHRA, CDR2 YSYEKL. After removal of 3 bases from V and 5 bases from J, the junction contained 6 bases not matched to a gene. The CDR3 here is CASSQDGQGGTEAFF. The DNA of the CDR3 is TGCGCCAGCAGCCAGGACGGACAGGGGGGGACTGAAGCTTTCTTT.